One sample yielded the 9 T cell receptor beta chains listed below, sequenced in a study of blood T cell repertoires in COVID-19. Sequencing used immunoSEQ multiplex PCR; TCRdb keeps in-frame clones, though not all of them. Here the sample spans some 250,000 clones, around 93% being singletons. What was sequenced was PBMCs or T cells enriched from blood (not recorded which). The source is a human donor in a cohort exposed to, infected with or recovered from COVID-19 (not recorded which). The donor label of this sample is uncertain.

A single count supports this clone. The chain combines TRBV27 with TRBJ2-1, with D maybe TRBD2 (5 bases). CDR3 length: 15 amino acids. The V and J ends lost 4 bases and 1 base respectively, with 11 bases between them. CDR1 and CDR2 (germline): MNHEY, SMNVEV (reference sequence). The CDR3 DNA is TGTGCCAGCAGTTCCGTCAGGACTTCCTACAATGAGCAGTTCTTC. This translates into CASSSVRTSYNEQFF.

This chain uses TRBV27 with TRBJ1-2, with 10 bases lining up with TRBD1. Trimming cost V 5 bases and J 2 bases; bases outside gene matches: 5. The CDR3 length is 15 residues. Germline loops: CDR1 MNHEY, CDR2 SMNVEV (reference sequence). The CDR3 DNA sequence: TGTGCCAGCAGTGCGACAGGGGGCCCCAACTATGGCTACACCTTC. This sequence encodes CASSATGGPNYGYTF.

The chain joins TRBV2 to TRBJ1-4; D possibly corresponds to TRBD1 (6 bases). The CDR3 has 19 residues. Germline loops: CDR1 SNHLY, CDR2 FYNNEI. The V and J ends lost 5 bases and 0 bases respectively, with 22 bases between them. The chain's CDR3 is CASSYARDIPDATNEKLFF. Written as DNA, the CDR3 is TGTGCCAGCAGTTACGCCCGGGACATTCCCGATGCAACTAATGAAAAACTGTTTTTT.

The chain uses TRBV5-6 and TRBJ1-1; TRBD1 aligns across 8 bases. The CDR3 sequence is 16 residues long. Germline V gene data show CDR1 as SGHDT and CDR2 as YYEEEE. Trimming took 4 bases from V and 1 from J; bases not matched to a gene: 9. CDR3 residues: CASSRPGTGTNTEAFF. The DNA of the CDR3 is TGTGCCAGCAGCCGTCCCGGGACAGGTACGAACACTGAAGCTTTCTTT.

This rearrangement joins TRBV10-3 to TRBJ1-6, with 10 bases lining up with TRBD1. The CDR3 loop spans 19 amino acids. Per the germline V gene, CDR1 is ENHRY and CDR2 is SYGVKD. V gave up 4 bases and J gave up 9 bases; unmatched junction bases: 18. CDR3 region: CAISAIPWGLTGGGSPLHF. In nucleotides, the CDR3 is TGTGCCATCAGTGCCATCCCCTGGGGCCTGACAGGGGGCGGTTCACCCCTCCACTTT.

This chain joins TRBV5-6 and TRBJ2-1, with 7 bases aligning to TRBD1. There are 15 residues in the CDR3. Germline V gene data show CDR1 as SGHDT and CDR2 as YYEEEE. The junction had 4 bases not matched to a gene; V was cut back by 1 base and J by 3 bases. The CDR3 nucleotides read TGTGCCAGCAGCTTGTTCCAGGGGGACTACAATGAGCAGTTCTTC. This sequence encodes CASSLFQGDYNEQFF.

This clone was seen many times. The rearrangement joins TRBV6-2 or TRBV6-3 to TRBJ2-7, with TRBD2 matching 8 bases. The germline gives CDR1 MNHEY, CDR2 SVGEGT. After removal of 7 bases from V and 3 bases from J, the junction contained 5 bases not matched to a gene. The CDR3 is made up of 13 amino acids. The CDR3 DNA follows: TGTGCCAGCATCCCCGCGGGGGGCTACGAGCAGTACTTC. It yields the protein CASIPAGGYEQYF.

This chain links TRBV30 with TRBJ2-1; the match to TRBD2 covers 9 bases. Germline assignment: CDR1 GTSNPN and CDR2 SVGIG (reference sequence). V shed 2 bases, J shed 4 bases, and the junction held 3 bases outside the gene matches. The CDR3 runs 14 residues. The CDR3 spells CAWSTSGLYNEQFF. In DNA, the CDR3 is TGTGCCTGGAGTACTAGCGGGCTTTACAATGAGCAGTTCTTC.

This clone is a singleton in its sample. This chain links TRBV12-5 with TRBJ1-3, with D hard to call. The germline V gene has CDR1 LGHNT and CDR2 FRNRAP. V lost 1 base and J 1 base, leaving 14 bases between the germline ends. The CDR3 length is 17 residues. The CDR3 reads CASGLGEPSVSGNTIYF. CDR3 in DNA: TGTGCTAGTGGTTTGGGGGAGCCCTCGGTATCTGGAAACACCATATATTTT.